Described below is a single T cell receptor beta chain sequence and its context. Its target is not known. The method was immunoSEQ multiplex PCR; TCRdb's version includes in-frame clones alone and lacks a portion of them. In the table there are 150,000 to 200,000 clones, 94% of which are singletons. Trimming left V 2 bases short and J 8 bases short, with 6 bases between. Germline V gives CDR1 MNHEY, CDR2 SVGEGT. This CDR3 spans 11 amino acids. The sample originates from a study of T cell responses to AZD1222 COVID-19 vaccine. Broader study findings: Mapped onto spike, vaccine-associated CD4 TCRs spanned it and were dominant at 160-218 and 743-854.

The rearrangement uses TRBV6-2 or TRBV6-3 and TRBJ1-1; D is ambiguous. The sequencing here drew on peripheral blood, taken on day 0 of AZD1222 vaccination. The clonotype was recovered from an adult in good health. CDR3 residues: CASSYAEEAFF. CDR3 in DNA: TGTGCCAGCAGTTACGCCGAGGAAGCTTTCTTT.